The following is a T cell receptor beta chain sequence with its context. Its antigen is not identified. V lost 10 bases to trimming and J lost 12 bases; unmatched junction nucleotides: 25. This CDR3 region has 16 residues. CDR1 is SEHNR and CDR2 is FQNEAQ in the germline V gene (reference sequence). This specimen belongs to a study of post-analysis software for immune sequencing data. Overall study findings and caveats: Five TRBV segments, including TRBV5-6, TRBV5-1 and TRBV20-1, were more frequent in patients than controls. The authors found that F measure strongly co-clustered same-batch samples.

Prepared TCR beta cDNA libraries contained unique molecular identifiers. TCRdb passed the PCR reads through MiXCR, listing each CDR3 protein once. The sample yields about 430,000 distinct CDR3 sequences, roughly 38% seen once. The TCR sequence derives from a girl aged 2 to 10 with multiple sclerosis. Sequencing used blood. The chain links TRBV7-9 to TRBJ2-7; 9 bases match TRBD1. CDR3 nucleotides: TGTGCCATCGAGACAGGGGGGCGCTCCCTTCTGAAGACCCGGTACTTC. Translated: CAIETGGRSLLKTRYF.